The source of this T cell receptor beta chain is a study of breast tumors, draining lymph nodes, adjacent tissues. TCRdb recomputed calls from the multiplex PCR reads with MiXCR, one row per CDR3 protein. The data hold around 110,000 distinct CDR3 sequences, with approximately 28% observed a single time. Findings of the study overall: Tumor T cell lymph node origin was a supported hypothesis, not proven.

The CDR3 consists of 16 residues. CDR1 and CDR2 (germline): SGHRS, YFSETQ. J gave up 0 bases and V 5 bases, and 7 bases lay outside the gene matches. This clonotype has at least ten counts. Its target is unknown. The lymph nodes were axillary draining lymph nodes from breast cancer patients. This rearrangement joins TRBV5-1 to TRBJ2-7; 11 positions match TRBD1. The clonotype comes from a female donor with breast cancer. Some clones in this sample may be carry-over from other donors' samples. The sequenced sample was axillary lymph node tissue. As DNA, the CDR3 is TGCGCCAGCAGGCCGGGACAGGGGGTCCCCTCCTACGAGCAGTACTTC. Its translation: CASRPGQGVPSYEQYF.